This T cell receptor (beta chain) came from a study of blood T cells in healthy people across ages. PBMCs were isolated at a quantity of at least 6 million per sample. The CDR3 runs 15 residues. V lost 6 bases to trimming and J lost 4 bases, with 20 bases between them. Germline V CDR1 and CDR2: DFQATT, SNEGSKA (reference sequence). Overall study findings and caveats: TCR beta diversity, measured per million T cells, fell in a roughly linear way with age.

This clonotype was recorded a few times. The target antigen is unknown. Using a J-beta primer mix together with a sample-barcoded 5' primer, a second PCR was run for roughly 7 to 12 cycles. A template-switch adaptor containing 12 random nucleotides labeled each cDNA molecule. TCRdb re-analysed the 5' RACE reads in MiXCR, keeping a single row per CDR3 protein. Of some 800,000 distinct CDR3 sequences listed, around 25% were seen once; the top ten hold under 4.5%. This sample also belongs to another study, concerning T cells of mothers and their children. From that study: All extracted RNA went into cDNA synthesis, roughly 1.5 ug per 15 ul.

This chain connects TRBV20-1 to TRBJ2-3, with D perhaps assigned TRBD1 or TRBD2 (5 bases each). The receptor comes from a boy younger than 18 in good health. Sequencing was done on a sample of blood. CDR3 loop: CSAVSPGPNPDTQYF. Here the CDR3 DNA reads TGCAGTGCAGTATCGCCGGGGCCAAACCCAGATACGCAGTATTTT.